The clone carrying this TCR beta chain was seen a handful of times. Its target is not known. V was pared by 1 base and J by 1 base, with 8 bases between. This CDR3 has 15 residues. Germline V gene data show CDR1 as SNHLY and CDR2 as FYNNEI. The data were taken from a study of cytomegalovirus exposure and HLA in healthy donors. Findings of the study overall: The tendency of first-cohort TCR clusters to co-occur in the roughly 110 validation repertoires was the finding of a later analysis. TCR beta chains numbering 164 were designated cytomegalovirus-associated.

The donors belonged to the approximately 120-subject validation cohort, separate from the roughly 670-subject first cohort. Generated by immunoSEQ multiplex PCR, the TCRdb table keeps only in-frame clones and is missing some. The sample consists of roughly 52,000 clones, 75% to 95% of them appearing once. The sample consisted of PBMCs. This TCR derives from a man younger than 35 in good health and CMV-seronegative. The V and J genes are TRBV2 and TRBJ2-1, with a tentative D call TRBD2 (6 bases). CDR3 bases: TGTGCCAGCAGTGAAGTGGGGGGTTCCTACAATGAGCAGTTCTTC. Translating it yields CASSEVGGSYNEQFF.